These 29 T cell receptor beta chains came from one sample sequenced in a study of blood T cells in healthy people across ages. With a J-beta primer mix and a sample-barcoded 5' primer, a second PCR ran about 6 to 11 cycles. TCRdb recomputed calls from the 5' RACE reads with MiXCR, one row per CDR3 protein. The sample carries 750,000 to 950,000 distinct CDR3 sequences, about 29% recorded once. These data are also associated with another study on T cells of mothers and their children.

Input material: blood. The receptors derive from a middle-aged woman in good health.

The chain links TRBV28 to TRBJ2-4; TRBD1 agrees at 9 bases. CDR1 is MDHEN, CDR2 SYDVKM, per germline. This CDR3 comprises 16 residues. The ends lost 6 bases at V and 0 bases at J; junction bases unmatched: 6. CDR3 nucleotides: TGTGCCAGCAGCAGACAGGGGGGGCTAGCCAAAAACATTCAGTACTTC. Translating it yields CASSRQGGLAKNIQYF.

This clonotype came up a few times. The rearrangement uses TRBV3-1 and TRBJ1-2, with 10 bases fitting TRBD1. Looked up from germline, CDR1 is LGHDT and CDR2 is YNNKEL (reference sequence). Trimming cost V 4 bases and J 8 bases; bases outside gene matches: 7. There are 14 residues in the CDR3. The CDR3 sequence: CASSLRQGASGYTF. In DNA form, the CDR3 reads TGTGCCAGCAGCCTCCGACAGGGGGCGAGCGGCTACACCTTC.

This clonotype was recorded many times. The chain couples TRBV5-1 to TRBJ2-7, with 9 bases identical to TRBD1. The CDR3 runs 13 residues. The junction had 3 bases not matched to a gene; V was cut back by 4 bases and J by 4 bases. CDR1 and CDR2 from the germline V gene are SGHRS and YFSETQ. The CDR3 bases are TGCGCCAGCAGCCGGGACAGGGAGTACGAGCAGTACTTC. It is translated as CASSRDREYEQYF.

The chain carries TRBV20-1 and TRBJ1-1; TRBD1 might be the D (5 bases). Per germline, CDR1 DFQATT and CDR2 SNEGSKA (reference sequence). V lost 6 bases to trimming and J lost 6 bases, with 17 bases between them. This CDR3 is built from 13 residues. DNA of the CDR3: TGCAGTGCCGAATGGGGGGGTGGGCCTGAAGCTTTCTTT. This gives the protein CSAEWGGGPEAFF.

This chain links TRBV20-1 with TRBJ1-5; D uncertain. There are 16 residues in the CDR3. V was clipped by 0 bases and J by 2 bases, with 14 bases between them. The germline V gene has CDR1 DFQATT and CDR2 SNEGSKA (reference sequence). CDR3 in DNA: TGCAGTGCTAGAGATATCACGGTTAGTGGCAATCAGCCCCAGCATTTT. This gives the protein CSARDITVSGNQPQHF.

This clonotype was picked up a small number of times. The V and J genes are TRBV9 and TRBJ2-1; 11 positions match TRBD2. V lost 4 bases, J lost 6 bases, and 6 bases stayed unmatched. This CDR3 is 15 amino acids long. Germline CDR1 and CDR2: SGDLS and YYNGEE. The CDR3 DNA is TGTGCCAGCAGCCACCTAGCGGGGGGAATCAATGAGCAGTTCTTC. It specifies CASSHLAGGINEQFF.

This clonotype was seen a handful of times. V gene TRBV5-1 combines with J gene TRBJ2-7, with 7 nucleotides matching TRBD1. There are 17 residues in the CDR3. Germline-derived CDR1 and CDR2 are SGHRS and YFSETQ. V was clipped by 2 bases and J by 1 base; unmatched bases: 12. The CDR3 sequence is CASSLALGQGDSYEQYF. As DNA, the CDR3 is TGCGCCAGCAGCTTAGCATTGGGTCAGGGGGATTCCTACGAGCAGTACTTC.

CDR3 sequence: CSATVTGSTGELFF. The CDR3 region has the DNA TGCAGTGCTACTGTGACAGGGTCCACCGGGGAGCTGTTTTTT. The genes are TRBV20-1 and TRBJ2-2; 7 bases are a match to TRBD1. The CDR3 consists of 14 residues. Germline loops: CDR1 DFQATT, CDR2 SNEGSKA (reference sequence). The trim removed 4 bases at V and 4 bases at J, leaving 6 bases unmatched.

The chain employs TRBV11-2 and TRBJ2-7; 12 bases match TRBD2. This CDR3 has 18 residues. V dropped 5 bases and J dropped 2; count of bases not matched to a gene: 13. Looked up from germline, CDR1 is SGHAT and CDR2 is FQNNGV. The CDR3 DNA reads as TGTGCCAGCAGCCCTCGAACTAGCGGGGGGACTTATCCCTACGAGCAGTACTTC. Translated, it gives CASSPRTSGGTYPYEQYF.

As concerns this clonotype: This likely comes from a read error, as the CDR3 has no conserved phenylalanine or tryptophan at its end. The limits of the CDR3 on the DNA are not certain, so only TCRdb's listed CDR3 is given. The gene calls are TRBV5-1 and TRBJ1-2. The CDR3 contains 14 residues when both ends are counted. CDR1 and CDR2 from the germline V gene are SGHRS and YFSETQ. CDR3 in amino acids: CASADPGGNYGYTC.

In nucleotides, the CDR3 is TGTGCCACAGAAGCTCGCGGGGGCCACAATGAGCAGTTCTTC. Its protein is CATEARGGHNEQFF. V and J are TRBV28 and TRBJ2-1; D perhaps matches TRBD2 (7 bases). Trimming removed 10 bases at V and 5 bases at J, with 18 bases between. Germline V gene data show CDR1 as MDHEN and CDR2 as SYDVKM. This CDR3 contains 14 residues.

V and J are TRBV5-1 and TRBJ2-5, with D perhaps TRBD2 (5 bases). CDR3 length equals 14 residues. Looked up from germline, CDR1 is SGHRS and CDR2 is YFSETQ. Trimming pared 4 bases from V and 4 bases from J, leaving 14 bases between. CDR3 coding DNA: TGCGCCAGCAGCCCGGGGAGCTTAGGAGAGACCCAGTACTTC. This encodes CASSPGSLGETQYF.

A single count supports this clonotype. This may stem from a read error, because a much larger clone lies one nucleotide away. The chain joins TRBV10-3 to TRBJ2-7; D is uncertain. This CDR3 has 10 amino acids. Germline lookup yields CDR1 ENHRY and CDR2 SYGVKD. The CDR3 spells CAVRPVEQYF. DNA for the CDR3: TGTGCCGTCAGGCCCGTGGAGCAGTACTTC.

This clonotype was observed a handful of times. A read error may account for a junction end that differs from germline. The chain employs TRBV5-1 and TRBJ2-7, with D possibly matching TRBD1 (5 bases). Germline CDR1 reads SGHRS; CDR2 reads YFSETQ. The CDR3 extends over 13 amino acids. CDR3 amino acids: CTSPQGQTYEQYF. As DNA, the CDR3 is TGCACCAGCCCGCAGGGCCAAACCTACGAGCAGTACTTC.

This chain connects TRBV13 to TRBJ1-1; D is undetermined. Trimming stripped 7 bases from V and 0 bases from J, with 24 bases between. The CDR3 has 18 amino acids. Germline lookup yields CDR1 PRHDT and CDR2 FYEKMQ (reference sequence). The CDR3 region is CASTSRTEPQGMNTEAFF. In nucleotides, the CDR3 is TGTGCCAGCACCTCCAGGACTGAGCCCCAAGGGATGAACACTGAAGCTTTCTTT. The whole variable domain, filled in from reference TRBV13 and TRBJ1-1, reads AAGVIQSPRHLIKEKRETATLKCYPIPRHDTVYWYQQGPGQDPQFLISFYEKMQSDKGSIPDRFSAQQFSDYHSELNMSSLELGDSALYFCASTSRTEPQGMNTEAFFGQGTRLTVV.

CDR3 DNA sequence: TGTGCCAGCAGTTTTATTGGAAATCAGCCCCAGCATTTT. Its translation is CASSFIGNQPQHF. The chain employs TRBV28 and TRBJ1-5; D is unclear. Germline values: CDR1 MDHEN, CDR2 SYDVKM. V was clipped by 3 bases and J by 4 bases, with 7 bases between them. The CDR3 extends over 13 amino acids.

CDR3 in amino acids: CASSQDGTSVDTQYF. The CDR3 nucleotides read TGTGCCAGCAGCCAAGATGGGACTAGCGTGGATACGCAGTATTTT. The V gene is TRBV4-2, the J gene TRBJ2-3; 10 bases are a match to TRBD2. Germline-derived CDR1 and CDR2 are LGHNA and YNFKEQ. J was trimmed by 6 bases and V by 0 bases; bases with no gene match: 3. The CDR3 is 15 residues long.

The chain carries TRBV7-2 and TRBJ2-5; 16 bases agree with TRBD2. The trim removed 5 bases at V and 4 bases at J, leaving 4 bases unmatched. CDR1 SGHTA and CDR2 FQGNSA come from the germline V gene. The length of the CDR3 is 16 residues. The CDR3 DNA reads TGTGCCAGCAGCATCGGGACTAGCGGGGGGGGAGAGACCCAGTACTTC. Protein product: CASSIGTSGGGETQYF. Complete variable domain (other parts from reference TRBV7-2 and TRBJ2-5): GAGVSQSPSNKVTEKGKDVELRCDPISGHTALYWYRQSLGQGLEFLIYFQGNSAPDKSGLPSDRFSAERTGGSVSTLTIQRTQQEDSAVYLCASSIGTSGGGETQYFGPGTRLLVL.

This chain joins TRBV20-1 and TRBJ2-7; D gene uncertain. Germline CDR1 reads DFQATT; CDR2 reads SNEGSKA (reference sequence). With 5 bases removed from V and 4 bases from J, the gap between germline ends came to 15 bases. The CDR3 is 13 residues long. The CDR3 bases are TGCAGTGCTCTGGGGATCAGTGGGTACGAGCAGTACTTC. As protein: CSALGISGYEQYF.

The V call is TRBV12-3 or TRBV12-4, the J call TRBJ1-2; D is perhaps TRBD1 (6 bases). Trimming left V 7 bases short and J 7 bases short, with 16 bases between. The CDR3 is 13 amino acids. The CDR3 loop is CASKKEQGSGYTF. Here the CDR3 DNA reads TGTGCCAGCAAAAAAGAACAGGGCTCTGGCTACACCTTC.

This clonotype was picked up one time. This chain joins TRBV20-1 and TRBJ2-7; TRBD2 agrees at 14 bases. The junction had 7 bases not matched to a gene; V was cut back by 5 bases and J by 7 bases. Germline loops: CDR1 DFQATT, CDR2 SNEGSKA (reference sequence). The CDR3 runs to 14 residues. CDR3 region: CSAGVGLAGDEQYF. The CDR3 region has the DNA TGCAGTGCTGGGGTGGGACTAGCGGGGGATGAGCAGTACTTC.

To note about this clonotype: This clone may be a read error of a much larger clone one base away. This rearrangement joins TRBV4-1 to TRBJ2-7; the D gene could be TRBD1 or TRBD2 (5 bases each). Germline loops: CDR1 MGHRA, CDR2 YSYEKL. The V and J ends lost 8 bases and 12 bases respectively, with 29 bases between them. This CDR3 contains 15 residues. The DNA of the CDR3 is TGCGCCAGCGGCCCCCGTAATAGGGGACCCTTTTTGAGGTACTTC. Residues: CASGPRNRGPFLRYF.

Concerning this clonotype: A clone one base away is much larger, so this may be a read error. The V and J genes are TRBV12-3 or TRBV12-4 and TRBJ2-3, with TRBD2 matching over 8 bases. The CDR3 is 14 residues long. The DNA for the CDR3 is TGTGCCAGCAGTTTAGGGACTAGCTCAGATACGGAGTATTTT. Protein product: CASSLGTSSDTEYF.

This clonotype was observed many times. V gene TRBV12-3 or TRBV12-4 combines with J gene TRBJ1-4; 9 bases agree with TRBD1. The J segment lost 6 bases and the V segment lost 6 bases, leaving 5 bases of the junction unmatched. This CDR3 region has 14 residues. The CDR3 loop reads CASSRTGGYEKLFF. Written as DNA, the CDR3 is TGTGCCAGCAGCCGAACAGGGGGCTATGAAAAACTGTTTTTT.

This clonotype has more than one count but fewer than ten. The chain recombines TRBV3-1 with TRBJ2-7; D gene unclear. The germline V gene encodes CDR1 LGHDT and CDR2 YNNKEL (reference sequence). The CDR3 covers 14 residues. V dropped 0 bases and J dropped 5 bases, with 11 bases sitting between them. The chain's CDR3 is CASSQDPRVNEQYF. CDR3 DNA: TGTGCCAGCAGCCAAGATCCACGGGTGAACGAGCAGTACTTC.

The chain couples TRBV6-1 to TRBJ1-4; TRBD1 matches at 7 bases. Looked up from germline, CDR1 is MNHNS and CDR2 is SASEGT. CDR3 length: 15 residues. The J segment lost 7 bases and the V segment lost 1 base, leaving 6 bases of the junction unmatched. Written as DNA, the CDR3 is TGTGCCAGCAGTGAAGACAGGGGAATCGGTGAAAAACTGTTTTTT. The encoded protein is CASSEDRGIGEKLFF.

This rearrangement joins TRBV6-4 to TRBJ2-3, with D possibly TRBD2 on 5 matching bases. The V gene's germline CDR1 is MRHNA and CDR2 SNTAGT. The CDR3 is 15 amino acids. With 10 bases removed from V and 3 bases from J, the gap between germline ends came to 20 bases. CDR3 nucleotides: TGTGCCAACAGCCATGGCTCGGGGTCGACAGATACGCAGTATTTT. It specifies CANSHGSGSTDTQYF.

The chain couples TRBV29-1 to TRBJ2-2; D gene uncertain. Deletions cut 8 bases from V and 0 bases from J, with 10 bases between. The CDR3 has 13 amino acids. The germline gives CDR1 SQVTM, CDR2 ANQGSEA. CDR3 coding DNA: TGCAGCCTCCGGGCTTCGAACACCGGGGAGCTGTTTTTT. This sequence encodes CSLRASNTGELFF.

This clonotype occurred many times. This CDR3 reads CASSIDRNTEAFF. For the CDR3, the DNA is TGTGCCAGCAGTATCGACAGGAACACTGAAGCTTTCTTT. The rearrangement uses TRBV12-3 or TRBV12-4 and TRBJ1-1; weak D call: TRBD1 (5 bases). The CDR3 loop spans 13 amino acids. Between the trimmed V and J ends, which lost 5 bases and 1 base, there was a span of 8 bases.